Below are 20 T cell receptor beta chains sequenced from a single sample in a study of response to subunit inactivated influenza vaccine (dated by TCRdb to the late 2010s). Library generation was performed with RT-PCR. TCRdb records Illumina HiSeq 2500 as the sequencer. The public reads were quality trimmed at Q25 with fastp and then assembled into clones with MiXCR by TCRdb, keeping productive beta chains. Rows merge per CDR3 protein into single entries with the most common DNA and genes. Across this sample there are about 540,000 distinct CDR3 sequences, with around a quarter seen only once. Of the sample, under 3.5% is held by the ten largest clones. A further study also used this sample, focusing on T cells expressing NK-cell markers. The second paper states: TCR beta cDNA libraries were made by 5'RACE template switching that added a universal primer site and unique molecular identifiers.

Sequenced material: CD4+ T cells sorted from PBMCs, taken 11 to 12 days after vaccination. The receptors originated from a middle-aged man who received an inactivated influenza vaccine. Donor details come from another sample of the same person, matched by shared clones.

The V gene is TRBV10-3, the J gene TRBJ1-5, with D tentatively TRBD1 (5 bases). Germline V gives CDR1 ENHRY, CDR2 SYGVKD. The CDR3 has 13 residues. The V gene lost 9 bases and the J gene lost 1 base, with 10 bases spanning the gap. The CDR3 reads CAIAPGSNQPQHF. As DNA, the CDR3 is TGTGCCATAGCACCAGGGAGCAATCAGCCCCAGCATTTT.

This clonotype was observed a few times. J is TRBJ2-3 and V is TRBV6-2 or TRBV6-3; D might be TRBD2 (6 bases). Trimming cost V 4 bases and J 6 bases, with 14 bases left between them. The CDR3 totals 14 residues. Germline CDR1 and CDR2: MNHEY and SVGEGT. CDR3 in amino acids: CASSSGTAVDTQYF. DNA for the CDR3: TGTGCCAGCAGTTCAGGGACTGCCGTGGATACGCAGTATTTT.

The V call is TRBV20-1, the J call TRBJ2-5; 10 bases are shared with TRBD2. In germline, CDR1 is DFQATT, CDR2 SNEGSKA (reference sequence). The CDR3 has 16 residues. Trimming cost V 1 base and J 1 base; bases outside gene matches: 6. The CDR3 protein is CSARGNSGGPQETQYF. The CDR3 coding sequence is TGCAGTGCTAGAGGGAATAGCGGGGGGCCCCAAGAGACCCAGTACTTC.

The chain couples TRBV12-3 or TRBV12-4 to TRBJ2-7; no firm D call. This CDR3 has 13 residues. The V and J ends lost 3 bases and 5 bases respectively, with 11 bases between them. The CDR3 reads CASSFDPEHEQYF. CDR3 DNA: TGTGCCAGCAGTTTTGACCCTGAACACGAGCAGTACTTC.

The CDR3 region is CASSPHKGVEQFF. CDR3 coding DNA: TGTGCCAGCAGTCCCCATAAGGGTGTTGAGCAGTTCTTC. The V gene is TRBV6-1, the J gene TRBJ2-1, with D hard to call. Trimming pared 5 bases from V and 9 bases from J, leaving 14 bases between. CDR1 and CDR2 (germline): MNHNS, SASEGT. This CDR3 region has 13 residues.

This clonotype occurred a few times. J is TRBJ2-1 and V is TRBV29-1; 9 bases line up with TRBD2. The CDR3 totals 15 residues. From germline, CDR1 is SQVTM and CDR2 ANQGSEA. V was pared by 5 bases and J by 0 bases, with 5 bases of the junction left unmatched. CDR3 DNA sequence: TGCAGCGTTCAAGGGGGACTAGCCTCCTACAATGAGCAGTTCTTC. Translating gives CSVQGGLASYNEQFF.

This clonotype was counted a few times. The DNA for the CDR3 is TGTGCCAGCAGTTACGAGTGGTCGGACAATGAGCAGTTCTTC. Protein: CASSYEWSDNEQFF. The rearrangement uses TRBV6-5 and TRBJ2-1; D not certain. CDR1 is MNHEY, CDR2 SVGAGI, per germline. With 2 bases removed from V and 5 bases from J, the gap between germline ends came to 10 bases. The CDR3 has 14 residues.

This clonotype appeared a few times. This chain links TRBV27 with TRBJ2-3; tentatively, D is TRBD1 (6 bases). Germline CDR1 is MNHEY and CDR2 is SMNVEV (reference sequence). This CDR3 has 13 amino acids. V was clipped by 6 bases and J by 4 bases, with 11 bases between them. The CDR3 spells CASRPGVADTQYF. In DNA form, the CDR3 reads TGTGCCAGCAGACCAGGGGTTGCAGATACGCAGTATTTT.

The rearrangement joins TRBV27 to TRBJ1-5; possibly TRBD1 for D (6 bases). Looked up from germline, CDR1 is MNHEY and CDR2 is SMNVEV (reference sequence). CDR3 length equals 16 residues. V shed 5 bases and J shed 3 bases, with 17 bases lying between them. This CDR3 reads CASSPKWTEFNQPQHF. The CDR3 DNA sequence: TGTGCCAGCAGTCCCAAATGGACAGAGTTCAATCAGCCCCAGCATTTT.

This clonotype was picked up a small number of times. CDR3 loop: CSGTGVSRETQYF. The CDR3 nucleotides read TGCAGCGGGACAGGGGTCTCCAGGGAGACCCAGTACTTC. This chain links TRBV20-1 with TRBJ2-5; 10 bases line up with TRBD1. The germline V gene encodes CDR1 DFQATT and CDR2 SNEGSKA (reference sequence). This CDR3 region has 13 residues.

The rearrangement links TRBV5-1 to TRBJ1-2; 9 bases align to TRBD1. The CDR3 totals 14 residues. The V and J ends lost 5 bases and 7 bases, in that order; junction bases with no gene match: 9. CDR1 and CDR2 (germline): SGHRS, YFSETQ. The DNA for the CDR3 is TGCGCCAGCAGACCGGGACAGGGTAATACTGGCTACACCTTC. It encodes CASRPGQGNTGYTF.

This clonotype was found once. This chain links TRBV12-3 or TRBV12-4 with TRBJ2-1, with TRBD1 matching 11 bases. The V and J ends lost 7 bases and 4 bases, in that order; junction bases with no gene match: 6. The CDR3 runs to 15 residues. The DNA of the CDR3 is TGTGCCAGCACCTATGGACAGGGGGCATACAATGAGCAGTTCTTC. This encodes CASTYGQGAYNEQFF.

This clonotype has only a few counts. The CDR3 here is CASSLARGRDQPQHF. CDR3 sequence (DNA): TGTGCCAGCAGCTTAGCGCGAGGTCGGGATCAGCCCCAGCATTTT. The chain uses TRBV7-6 and TRBJ1-5; unclear D gene. The CDR3 has 15 amino acids. Per the germline V gene, CDR1 is SGHVS and CDR2 is FNYEAQ. With 0 bases removed from V and 5 bases from J, the gap between germline ends came to 11 bases.

The rearrangement joins TRBV2 to TRBJ2-3; tentatively, D is TRBD1 (6 bases). Trimming removed 2 bases at V and 4 bases at J, with 10 bases between. The CDR3 loop spans 14 amino acids. Germline V gene sequence: CDR1 SNHLY, CDR2 FYNNEI. DNA for the CDR3: TGTGCCAGCAGTGAAATACAGGGCGCAGATACGCAGTATTTT. Translated, it gives CASSEIQGADTQYF. The full variable domain, its missing parts supplied by reference TRBV2 and TRBJ2-3, is EPEVTQTPSHQVTQMGQEVILRCVPISNHLYFYWYRQILGQKVEFLVSFYNNEISEKSEIFDDQFSVERPDGSNFTLKIRSTKLEDSAMYFCASSEIQGADTQYFGPGTRLTVL.

This sequence joins TRBV18 and TRBJ2-1; D uncertain. V was shortened by 3 bases and J by 1 base, with 16 bases between the two germline ends. The CDR3 length is 17 residues. The germline gives CDR1 KGHSH, CDR2 LQKENI. The CDR3 bases are TGTGCCAGCTCACCGGCCAACGTTTGGGGTTCCTACAATGAGCAGTTCTTC. Protein product: CASSPANVWGSYNEQFF.

The V call is TRBV11-2, the J call TRBJ2-3, with no clear D. This CDR3 has 15 residues. Trimming removed 7 bases from V and 1 base from J, with 15 bases in between. Germline CDR1 SGHAT, CDR2 FQNNGV. CDR3 loop: CASNPWLKGTDTQYF. CDR3 bases: TGTGCCAGCAACCCTTGGCTAAAGGGCACAGATACGCAGTATTTT. The whole variable domain, filled in from reference TRBV11-2 and TRBJ2-3, reads EAGVAQSPRYKIIEKRQSVAFWCNPISGHATLYWYQQILGQGPKLLIQFQNNGVVDDSQLPKDRFSAERLKGVDSTLKIQPAKLEDSAVYLCASNPWLKGTDTQYFGPGTRLTVL.

The chain combines TRBV10-3 with TRBJ2-7, with a tentative D call TRBD1 (5 bases). Germline values: CDR1 ENHRY, CDR2 SYGVKD. Trimming cost V 8 bases and J 1 base, with 18 bases left between them. The CDR3 runs 15 residues. As DNA, the CDR3 is TGTGCCATCTCCCCTGGGGCCCCCACGTCCTACGAGCAGTACTTC. Translation gives CAISPGAPTSYEQYF.

V is TRBV28 and J is TRBJ1-6; 7 nucleotides agree with TRBD1. Germline-derived CDR1 and CDR2 are MDHEN and SYDVKM. Unmatched junction bases numbered 13, after V lost 4 bases and J lost 7 bases. The CDR3 contains 17 residues. The CDR3 DNA is TGTGCCAGCAGTTCTCCCCAAGGGGGCGGACGGAATTCACCCCTCCACTTT. It is translated as CASSSPQGGGRNSPLHF.

This clonotype was seen a handful of times. The chain combines TRBV11-2 with TRBJ2-1, with a tentative D call TRBD1 (5 bases). V shed 5 bases and J shed 4 bases, with 18 bases lying between them. The CDR3 runs 16 residues. Germline-derived CDR1 and CDR2 are SGHAT and FQNNGV. CDR3 nucleotide sequence: TGTGCCAGCAGCCAAGGTGGGCAGGGCACATACAATGAGCAGTTCTTC. Its translation is CASSQGGQGTYNEQFF.

The chain recombines TRBV29-1 with TRBJ2-1, with D unclear. The CDR3 sequence is 11 residues long. V dropped 1 base and J dropped 5 bases, with 3 bases sitting between them. Looked up from germline, CDR1 is SQVTM and CDR2 is ANQGSEA. CDR3 DNA sequence: TGCAGCGTTGAAGCCAACAATGAGCAGTTCTTC. Translation gives CSVEANNEQFF.